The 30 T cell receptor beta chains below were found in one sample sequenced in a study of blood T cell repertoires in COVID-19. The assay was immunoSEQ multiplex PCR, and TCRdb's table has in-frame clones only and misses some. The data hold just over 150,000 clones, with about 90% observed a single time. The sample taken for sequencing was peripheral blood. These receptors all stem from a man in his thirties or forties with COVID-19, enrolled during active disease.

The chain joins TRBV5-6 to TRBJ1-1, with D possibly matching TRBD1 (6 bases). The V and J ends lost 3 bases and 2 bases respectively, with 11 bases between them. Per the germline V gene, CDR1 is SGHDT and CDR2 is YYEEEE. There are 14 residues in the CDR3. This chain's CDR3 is CASSSPDRNTEAFF. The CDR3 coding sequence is TGTGCCAGCAGCTCCCCGGACAGAAACACTGAAGCTTTCTTT.

The CDR3 spells CASSHGRGNTIYF. CDR3 in DNA: TGTGCCAGCAGCCATGGCAGGGGGAACACCATATATTTT. The chain is built from TRBV7-8 and TRBJ1-3; 7 nucleotides agree with TRBD1. The CDR3 length is 13 residues. CDR1 is SGHVS, CDR2 FQNEAQ, per germline. After removal of 5 bases from V and 7 bases from J, the junction contained 5 bases not matched to a gene. Drawing the rest from reference TRBV7-8 and TRBJ1-3, the complete variable domain is GAGVSQSPRYKVAKRGQDVALRCDPISGHVSLFWYQQALGQGPEFLTYFQNEAQLDKSGLPSDRFFAERPEGSVSTLKIQRTQQEDSAVYLCASSHGRGNTIYFGEGSWLTVV.

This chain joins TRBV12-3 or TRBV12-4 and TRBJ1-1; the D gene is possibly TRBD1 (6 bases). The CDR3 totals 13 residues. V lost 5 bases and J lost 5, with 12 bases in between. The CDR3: CASSLKDRTEAFF. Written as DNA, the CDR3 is TGTGCCAGCAGTCTAAAGGACAGAACTGAAGCTTTCTTT.

Here the CDR3 DNA reads TGTGCCAGCAGTGGTGGTCAGTCCTACGAGCAGTACTTC. Residues: CASSGGQSYEQYF. The gene calls are TRBV2 and TRBJ2-7, with D unclear. V was clipped by 4 bases and J by 1 base, with 8 bases between them. This CDR3 has 13 residues. The germline V gene encodes CDR1 SNHLY and CDR2 FYNNEI.

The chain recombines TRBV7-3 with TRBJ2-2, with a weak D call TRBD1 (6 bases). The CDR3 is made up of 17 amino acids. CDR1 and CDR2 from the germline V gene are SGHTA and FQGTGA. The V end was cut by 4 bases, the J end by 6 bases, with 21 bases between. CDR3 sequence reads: CASSYIPGVQGPGELFF. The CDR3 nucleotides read TGTGCCAGCAGCTACATACCAGGGGTGCAAGGCCCCGGGGAGCTGTTTTTT.

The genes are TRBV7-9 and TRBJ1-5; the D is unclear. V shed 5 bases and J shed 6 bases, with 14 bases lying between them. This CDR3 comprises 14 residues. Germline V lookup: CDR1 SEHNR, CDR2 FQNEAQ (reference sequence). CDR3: CASSSGGKSQPQHF. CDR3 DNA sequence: TGTGCCAGCAGCAGCGGAGGGAAGAGTCAGCCCCAGCATTTT.

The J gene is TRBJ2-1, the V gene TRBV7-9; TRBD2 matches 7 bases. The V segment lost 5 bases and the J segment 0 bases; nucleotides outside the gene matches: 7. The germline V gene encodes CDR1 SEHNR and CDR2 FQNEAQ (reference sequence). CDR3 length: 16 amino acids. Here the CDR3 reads CASSRSGGSSYNEQFF. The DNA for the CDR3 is TGTGCCAGCAGCAGATCGGGGGGAAGCTCCTACAATGAGCAGTTCTTC. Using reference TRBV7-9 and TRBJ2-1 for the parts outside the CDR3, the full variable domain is DTGVSQNPRHKITKRGQNVTFRCDPISEHNRLYWYRQTLGQGPEFLTYFQNEAQLEKSRLLSDRFSAERPKGSFSTLEIQRTEQGDSAMYLCASSRSGGSSYNEQFFGPGTRLTVL.

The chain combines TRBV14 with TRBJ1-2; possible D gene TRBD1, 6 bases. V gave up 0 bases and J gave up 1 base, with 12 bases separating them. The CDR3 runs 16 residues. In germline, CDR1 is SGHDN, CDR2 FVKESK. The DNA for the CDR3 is TGTGCCAGCAGCCAAGAGGGGGCTGGTCTTAACTATGGCTACACCTTC. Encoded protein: CASSQEGAGLNYGYTF.

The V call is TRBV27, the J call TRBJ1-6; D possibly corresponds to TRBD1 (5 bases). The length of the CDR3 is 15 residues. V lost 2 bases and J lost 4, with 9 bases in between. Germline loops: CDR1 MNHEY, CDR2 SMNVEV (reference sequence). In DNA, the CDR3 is TGTGCCAGCAGTTTAGCGACAGATTATAATTCACCCCTCCACTTT. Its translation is CASSLATDYNSPLHF.

This CDR3 reads CASRGPSGGAWDTQYF. For the CDR3, the DNA is TGTGCCAGCAGAGGCCCAAGCGGGGGGGCTTGGGATACGCAGTATTTT. This sequence joins TRBV2 and TRBJ2-3; 10 bases agree with TRBD2. Germline V lookup: CDR1 SNHLY, CDR2 FYNNEI. J gave up 6 bases and V 6 bases, and 12 bases lay outside the gene matches. The CDR3 has 16 residues.

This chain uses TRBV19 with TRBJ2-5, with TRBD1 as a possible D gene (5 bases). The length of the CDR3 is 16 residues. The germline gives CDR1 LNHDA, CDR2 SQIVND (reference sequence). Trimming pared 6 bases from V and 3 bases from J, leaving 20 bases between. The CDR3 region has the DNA TGTGCCAGTAGGACTCGGGCAGGGCTTTACGAAGAGACCCAGTACTTC. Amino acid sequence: CASRTRAGLYEETQYF.

This CDR3 is CASSHGSGYGYTF. As DNA, the CDR3 is TGTGCCAGCAGCCATGGTAGCGGCTATGGCTACACCTTC. V and J are TRBV3-1 (or the pseudogene TRBV3-2) and TRBJ1-2; no reliable D call. The CDR3 totals 13 residues. With 3 bases removed from V and 4 bases from J, the gap between germline ends came to 9 bases. The germline gives CDR1 LGHDT, CDR2 YNNKEL (reference sequence).

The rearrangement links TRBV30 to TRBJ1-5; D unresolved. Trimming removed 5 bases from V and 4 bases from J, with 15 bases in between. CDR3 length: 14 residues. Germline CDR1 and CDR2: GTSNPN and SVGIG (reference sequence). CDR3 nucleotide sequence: TGTGCCTGGGCTCTGGGCGGGCTGAATCAGCCCCAGCATTTT. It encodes CAWALGGLNQPQHF.

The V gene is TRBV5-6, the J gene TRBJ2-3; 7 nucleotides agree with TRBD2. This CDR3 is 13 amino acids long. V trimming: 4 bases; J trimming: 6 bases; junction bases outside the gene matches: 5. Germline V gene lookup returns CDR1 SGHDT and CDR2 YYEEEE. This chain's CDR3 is CASSIPAGDTQYF. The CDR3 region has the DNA TGTGCCAGCAGCATCCCAGCGGGGGATACGCAGTATTTT.

The CDR3 loop reads CASCGQGWNQPQHF. CDR3 nucleotides: TGTGCCAGTTGTGGACAGGGATGGAATCAGCCCCAGCATTTT. V and J are TRBV19 and TRBJ1-5; TRBD1 matches 8 bases. Germline loops: CDR1 LNHDA, CDR2 SQIVND (reference sequence). V gave up 8 bases and J gave up 4 bases; unmatched junction bases: 7. The CDR3 has 14 amino acids.

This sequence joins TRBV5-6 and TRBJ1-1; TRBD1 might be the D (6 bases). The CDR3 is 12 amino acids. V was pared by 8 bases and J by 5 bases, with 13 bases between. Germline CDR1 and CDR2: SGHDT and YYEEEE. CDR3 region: CASTRGGTEAFF. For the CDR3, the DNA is TGTGCCAGTACAAGGGGGGGAACTGAAGCTTTCTTT.

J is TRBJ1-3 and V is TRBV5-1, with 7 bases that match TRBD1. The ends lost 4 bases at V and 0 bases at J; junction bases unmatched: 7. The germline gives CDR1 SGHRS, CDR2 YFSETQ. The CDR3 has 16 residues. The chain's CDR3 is CASSGGQRLSGNTIYF. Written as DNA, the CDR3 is TGCGCCAGCAGCGGGGGACAGAGGCTCTCTGGAAACACCATATATTTT. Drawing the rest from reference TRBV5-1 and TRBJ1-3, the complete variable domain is KAGVTQTPRYLIKTRGQQVTLSCSPISGHRSVSWYQQTPGQGLQFLFEYFSETQRNKGNFPGRFSGRQFSNSRSEMNVSTLELGDSALYLCASSGGQRLSGNTIYFGEGSWLTVV.

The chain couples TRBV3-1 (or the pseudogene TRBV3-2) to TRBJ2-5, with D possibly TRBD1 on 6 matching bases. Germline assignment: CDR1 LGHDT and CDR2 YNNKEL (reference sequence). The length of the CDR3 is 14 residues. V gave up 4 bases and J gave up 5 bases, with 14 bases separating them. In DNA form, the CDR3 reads TGTGCCAGCAGCCCGGGGACATCGGGGGAGACCCAGTACTTC. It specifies CASSPGTSGETQYF.

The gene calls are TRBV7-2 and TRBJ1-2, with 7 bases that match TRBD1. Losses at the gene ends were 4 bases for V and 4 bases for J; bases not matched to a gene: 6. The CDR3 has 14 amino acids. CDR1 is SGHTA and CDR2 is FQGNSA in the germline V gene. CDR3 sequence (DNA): TGTGCCAGCAGCTCCACCGGGACAGCCTATGGCTACACCTTC. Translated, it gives CASSSTGTAYGYTF. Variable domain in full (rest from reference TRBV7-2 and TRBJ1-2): GAGVSQSPSNKVTEKGKDVELRCDPISGHTALYWYRQSLGQGLEFLIYFQGNSAPDKSGLPSDRFSAERTGGSVSTLTIQRTQQEDSAVYLCASSSTGTAYGYTFGSGTRLTVV.

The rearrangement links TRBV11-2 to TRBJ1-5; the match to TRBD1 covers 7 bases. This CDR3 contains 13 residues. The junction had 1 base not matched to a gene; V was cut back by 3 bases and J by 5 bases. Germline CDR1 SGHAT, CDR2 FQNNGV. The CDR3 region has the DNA TGTGCCAGCAGCTTTACAGGGGATCAGCCCCAGCATTTT. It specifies CASSFTGDQPQHF.

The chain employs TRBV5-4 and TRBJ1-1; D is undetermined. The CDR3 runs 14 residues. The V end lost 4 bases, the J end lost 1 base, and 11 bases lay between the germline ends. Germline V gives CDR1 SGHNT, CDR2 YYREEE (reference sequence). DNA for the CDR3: TGTGCCAGCAGCACACCTTGGGCGAACACTGAAGCTTTCTTT. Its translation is CASSTPWANTEAFF.

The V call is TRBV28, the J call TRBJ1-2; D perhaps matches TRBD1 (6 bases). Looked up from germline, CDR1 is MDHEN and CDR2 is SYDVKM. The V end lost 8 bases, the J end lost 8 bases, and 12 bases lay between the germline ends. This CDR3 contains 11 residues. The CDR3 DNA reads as TGTGCCAGCCGGGCCCAGGGGGGCTACACCTTC. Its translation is CASRAQGGYTF.

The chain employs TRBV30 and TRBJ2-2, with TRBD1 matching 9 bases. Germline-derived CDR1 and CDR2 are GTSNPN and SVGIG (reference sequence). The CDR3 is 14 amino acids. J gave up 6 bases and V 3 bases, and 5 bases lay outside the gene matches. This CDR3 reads CAWSTGGLAGELFF. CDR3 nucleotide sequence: TGTGCCTGGAGCACAGGGGGCTTGGCCGGGGAGCTGTTTTTT.

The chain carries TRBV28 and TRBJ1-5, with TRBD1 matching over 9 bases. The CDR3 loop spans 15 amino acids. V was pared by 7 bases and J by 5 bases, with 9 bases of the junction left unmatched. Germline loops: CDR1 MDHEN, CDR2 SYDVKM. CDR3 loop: CASTSGQGYDQPQHF. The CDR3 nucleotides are TGTGCCAGCACCTCCGGACAGGGGTACGATCAGCCCCAGCATTTT.

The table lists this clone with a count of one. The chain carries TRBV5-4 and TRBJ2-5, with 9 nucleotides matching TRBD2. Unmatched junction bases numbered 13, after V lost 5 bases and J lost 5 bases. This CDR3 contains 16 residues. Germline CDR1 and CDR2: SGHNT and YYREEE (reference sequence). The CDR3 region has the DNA TGTGCCAGCAGTTCGGAGGGGCTAGCGGGACCGGAGACCCAGTACTTC. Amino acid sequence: CASSSEGLAGPETQYF.

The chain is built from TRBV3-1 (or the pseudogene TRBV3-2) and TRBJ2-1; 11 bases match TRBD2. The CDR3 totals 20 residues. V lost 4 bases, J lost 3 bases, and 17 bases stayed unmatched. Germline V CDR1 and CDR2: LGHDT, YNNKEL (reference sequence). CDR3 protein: CASSRVRLAGYEGVYNEQFF. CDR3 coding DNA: TGTGCCAGCAGCCGAGTCCGACTAGCGGGATATGAGGGGGTCTACAATGAGCAGTTCTTC.

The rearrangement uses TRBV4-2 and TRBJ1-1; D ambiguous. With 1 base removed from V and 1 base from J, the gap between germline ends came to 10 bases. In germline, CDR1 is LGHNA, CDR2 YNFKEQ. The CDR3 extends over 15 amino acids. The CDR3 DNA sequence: TGTGCCAGCAGCCAAGTCCCAGAAAGGAACACTGAAGCTTTCTTT. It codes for CASSQVPERNTEAFF.

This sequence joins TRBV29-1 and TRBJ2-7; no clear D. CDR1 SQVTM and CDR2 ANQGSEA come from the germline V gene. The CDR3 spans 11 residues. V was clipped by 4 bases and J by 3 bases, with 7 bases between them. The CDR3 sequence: CSVVELYEQYF. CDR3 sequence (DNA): TGCAGCGTTGTGGAGCTCTACGAGCAGTACTTC.

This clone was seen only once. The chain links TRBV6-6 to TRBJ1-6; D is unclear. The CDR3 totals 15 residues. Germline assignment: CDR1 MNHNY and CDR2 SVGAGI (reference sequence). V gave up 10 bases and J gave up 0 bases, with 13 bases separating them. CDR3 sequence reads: CATLLELSYNSPLHF. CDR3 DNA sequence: TGTGCCACCCTGCTAGAACTCTCCTATAATTCACCCCTCCACTTT.

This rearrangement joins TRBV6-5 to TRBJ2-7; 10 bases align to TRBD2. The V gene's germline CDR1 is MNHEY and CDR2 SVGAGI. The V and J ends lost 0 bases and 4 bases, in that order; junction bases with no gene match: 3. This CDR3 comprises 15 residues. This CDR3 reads CASSYSVAGGYEQYF. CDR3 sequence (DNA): TGTGCCAGCAGTTACTCGGTAGCGGGAGGTTACGAGCAGTACTTC.